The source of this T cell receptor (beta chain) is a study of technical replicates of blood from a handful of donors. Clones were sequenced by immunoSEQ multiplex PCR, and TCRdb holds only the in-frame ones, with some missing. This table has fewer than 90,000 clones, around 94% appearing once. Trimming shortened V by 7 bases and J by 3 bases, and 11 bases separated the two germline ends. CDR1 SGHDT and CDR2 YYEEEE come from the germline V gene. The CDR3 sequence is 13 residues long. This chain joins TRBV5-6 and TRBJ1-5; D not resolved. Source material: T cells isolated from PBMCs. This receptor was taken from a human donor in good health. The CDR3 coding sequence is TGTGCCAGCGGGAGGATGAACAATCAGCCCCAGCATTTT. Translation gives CASGRMNNQPQHF.